Described below is a single T cell receptor (beta chain) sequence and its context. This sample is part of a study of T cell responses to AZD1222 COVID-19 vaccine. TCRdb's table, derived via immunoSEQ multiplex PCR, lists solely in-frame clones and lacks some. The table lists 52,000 or so clones, around 85% of them singletons. V gave up 2 bases and J gave up 4 bases, with 9 bases separating them. The CDR3 has 14 residues. The germline V gene encodes CDR1 MNHEY and CDR2 SVGEGT. Sample: peripheral blood, taken on day 0 of MenACWY control vaccination. The J gene is TRBJ1-5, the V gene TRBV6-2 or TRBV6-3; no clear D gene. The sequence was collected from an adult in good health. The DNA for the CDR3 is TGTGCCAGCAGTTACCTGACAAAAAATCAGCCCCAGCATTTT. It codes for CASSYLTKNQPQHF.